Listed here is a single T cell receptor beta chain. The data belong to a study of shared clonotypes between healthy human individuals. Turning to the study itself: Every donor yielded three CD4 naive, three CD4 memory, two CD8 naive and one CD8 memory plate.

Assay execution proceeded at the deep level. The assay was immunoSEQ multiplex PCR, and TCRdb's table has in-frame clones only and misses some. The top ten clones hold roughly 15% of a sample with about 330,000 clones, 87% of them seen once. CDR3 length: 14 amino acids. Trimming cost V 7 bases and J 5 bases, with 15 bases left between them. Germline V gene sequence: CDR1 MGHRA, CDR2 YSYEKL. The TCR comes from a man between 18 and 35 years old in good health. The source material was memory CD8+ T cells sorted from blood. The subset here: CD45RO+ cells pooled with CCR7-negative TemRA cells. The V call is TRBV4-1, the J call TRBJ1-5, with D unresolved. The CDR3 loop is CASNSGELDQPQHF. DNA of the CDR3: TGCGCCAGCAATTCGGGAGAATTAGATCAGCCCCAGCATTTT.